This T cell receptor (beta chain) is drawn from a study of molecular identifiers for immune sequencing clone quantification. Study-wide results and limits: More than 99% of effector molecules, versus under 1% of naive-cell molecules, belonged to clones above 20 RNA copies.

In this sample, this clonotype turned up many times. Its specificity is unknown. V lost 6 bases to trimming and J lost 4 bases; unmatched junction nucleotides: 10. Per the germline V gene, CDR1 is SQVTM and CDR2 is ANQGSEA. The length of the CDR3 is 15 residues. TCRdb processed the PCR reads anew with MiXCR; each CDR3 protein has one entry. The table shows 460,000 or so distinct CDR3 sequences, with about 25% occurring only once. The receptor comes from a human donor in good health. Some libraries in this study had Jurkat cell RNA spiked in. The chain is built from TRBV29-1 and TRBJ2-7, with TRBD1 identical over 12 bases. The sample comprised naive CD8+ T cells from blood, with Jurkat cell RNA spiked in. As for subset: FACS-sorted CD8+CD4-CCR7+CD45RA+ naive T cells. CDR3 loop: CSVAPGQGAGYEQYF. CDR3 nucleotides: TGCAGCGTGGCTCCGGGACAGGGGGCCGGTTACGAGCAGTACTTC.